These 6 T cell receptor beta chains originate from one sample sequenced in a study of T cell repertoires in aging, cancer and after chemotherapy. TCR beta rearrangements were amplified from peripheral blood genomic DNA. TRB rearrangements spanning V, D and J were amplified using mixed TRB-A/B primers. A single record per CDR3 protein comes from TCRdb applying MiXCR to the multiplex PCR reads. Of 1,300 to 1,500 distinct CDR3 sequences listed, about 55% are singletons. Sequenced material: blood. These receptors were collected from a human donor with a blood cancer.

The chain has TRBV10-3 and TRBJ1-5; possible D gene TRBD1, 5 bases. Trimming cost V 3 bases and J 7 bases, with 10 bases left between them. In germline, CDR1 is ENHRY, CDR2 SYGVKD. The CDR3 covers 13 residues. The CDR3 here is CAISDEGHQPQHF. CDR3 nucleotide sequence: TGTGCCATCAGTGATGAGGGGCACCAGCCCCAGCATTTT.

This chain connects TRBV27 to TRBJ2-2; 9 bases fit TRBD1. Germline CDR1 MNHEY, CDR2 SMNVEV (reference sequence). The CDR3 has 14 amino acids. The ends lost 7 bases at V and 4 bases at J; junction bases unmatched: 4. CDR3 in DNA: TGTGCCAGCAAAGGGACAGGGAGCACCGGGGAGCTGTTTTTT. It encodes CASKGTGSTGELFF.

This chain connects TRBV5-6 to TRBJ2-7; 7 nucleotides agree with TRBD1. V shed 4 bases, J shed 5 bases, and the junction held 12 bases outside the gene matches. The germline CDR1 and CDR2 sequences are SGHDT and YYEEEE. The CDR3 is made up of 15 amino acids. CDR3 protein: CASSPRFDRVDEQYF. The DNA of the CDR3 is TGTGCCAGCAGCCCAAGATTTGACAGGGTAGACGAGCAGTACTTC.

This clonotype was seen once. The CDR3 loop is CASSRPSQPQHF. CDR3 DNA: TGTGCCAGCAGTCGCCCATCGCAGCCCCAGCATTTT. V is TRBV6-5 and J is TRBJ1-5; no clear D gene. The CDR3 is 12 amino acids. Germline CDR1 and CDR2: MNHEY and SVGAGI. The ends were cut back, 5 bases at V and 7 bases at J, with 9 bases in the middle.

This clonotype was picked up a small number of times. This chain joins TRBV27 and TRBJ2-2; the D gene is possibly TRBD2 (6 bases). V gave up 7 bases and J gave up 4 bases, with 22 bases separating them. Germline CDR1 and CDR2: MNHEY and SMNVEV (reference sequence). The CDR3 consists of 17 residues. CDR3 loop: CASTGFSEGPGTGELFF. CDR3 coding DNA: TGTGCCAGCACTGGGTTCTCGGAGGGCCCGGGCACCGGGGAGCTGTTTTTT.

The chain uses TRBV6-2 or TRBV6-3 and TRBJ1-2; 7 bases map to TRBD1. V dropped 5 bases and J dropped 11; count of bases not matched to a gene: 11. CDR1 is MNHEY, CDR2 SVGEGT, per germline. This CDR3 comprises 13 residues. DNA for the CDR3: TGTGCCAGCAGTGAAACAGCGGGACAGCATTACACCTTC. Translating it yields CASSETAGQHYTF.